These T cell receptor beta chains were read from a single sample in a study of T cells after somatic rescue of genetic block. Generated by immunoSEQ multiplex PCR, the TCRdb table keeps only in-frame clones and is missing some. The profile covers 100,000 to 120,000 clones, with around 90% appearing a single time and 1.4% to 1.5% taken by the ten largest. The specimen sequenced was peripheral blood mononuclear cells (PBMCs). The receptors stem from a woman aged 18-30 years. The CDR3 runs from the conserved cysteine through the conserved F or W. Fields, in order: D gene, J gene, V gene, clone size, CDR3 protein, CDR3 DNA. D genes are given only for firm matches. Rows may omit the clone size; those that give it use once, few, many or a size class.

d_call: -; j_call: TRBJ1-2; v_call: TRBV6-5; clone_size: once; cdr3_aa: CASSYSESWYGYTF; cdr3_nt: TGTGCCAGCAGTTACTCAGAAAGTTGGTATGGCTACACCTTC
d_call: -; j_call: TRBJ1-2; v_call: TRBV9; clone_size: -; cdr3_aa: CASSVGDSGYTF; cdr3_nt: TGTGCCAGCAGCGTAGGCGACAGTGGCTACACCTTC
d_call: TRBD2; j_call: TRBJ2-1; v_call: TRBV2; clone_size: -; cdr3_aa: CASSDMLGLGERNEQFF; cdr3_nt: TGTGCCAGCAGTGATATGTTGGGACTAGGGGAGCGAAATGAGCAGTTCTTC
d_call: -; j_call: TRBJ2-7; v_call: TRBV6-5; clone_size: -; cdr3_aa: CASSSVHEQYF; cdr3_nt: TGTGCCAGCAGTTCTGTACACGAGCAGTACTTC
d_call: -; j_call: TRBJ1-1; v_call: TRBV11-2; clone_size: -; cdr3_aa: CASSGGENTEAFF; cdr3_nt: TGTGCCAGCTCCGGCGGGGAGAACACTGAAGCTTTCTTT
d_call: TRBD1; j_call: TRBJ1-1; v_call: TRBV19; clone_size: -; cdr3_aa: CASSIEKGASTEAFF; cdr3_nt: TGTGCCAGTAGTATAGAAAAGGGGGCGAGCACTGAAGCTTTCTTT
d_call: -; j_call: TRBJ2-6; v_call: TRBV15; clone_size: -; cdr3_aa: CATSDPGANVLTF; cdr3_nt: TGTGCCACCAGCGATCCTGGGGCCAACGTCCTGACTTTC
d_call: -; j_call: TRBJ2-6; v_call: TRBV15; clone_size: -; cdr3_aa: CATSRGTGSGANVLTF; cdr3_nt: TGTGCCACCAGCAGAGGGACTGGTTCTGGGGCCAACGTCCTGACTTTC
d_call: -; j_call: TRBJ1-6; v_call: TRBV5-8; clone_size: -; cdr3_aa: CASSSRVRGSNSPLHF; cdr3_nt: TGTGCCAGCAGCTCCCGGGTACGAGGGTCAAATTCACCCCTCCACTTT
d_call: TRBD1; j_call: TRBJ2-7; v_call: TRBV7-9; clone_size: -; cdr3_aa: CASSRPDRGAYEQYF; cdr3_nt: TGTGCCAGCAGCCGCCCAGACAGGGGAGCCTACGAGCAGTACTTC
d_call: -; j_call: TRBJ1-6; v_call: TRBV5-5; clone_size: -; cdr3_aa: CASSPLRGAGSPLHF; cdr3_nt: TGTGCCAGCAGCCCCCTAAGGGGAGCGGGATCACCCCTCCACTTT
d_call: -; j_call: TRBJ2-7; v_call: TRBV11-3; clone_size: -; cdr3_aa: CASSSTGRYEQYF; cdr3_nt: TGTGCCAGCAGCTCCACAGGGAGGTACGAGCAGTACTTC
d_call: TRBD2; j_call: TRBJ2-3; v_call: TRBV9; clone_size: -; cdr3_aa: CASSAYSGASTDTQYF; cdr3_nt: TGTGCCAGCAGCGCCTATAGCGGGGCTAGCACAGATACGCAGTATTTT
d_call: TRBD1; j_call: TRBJ1-6; v_call: TRBV28; clone_size: -; cdr3_aa: CASGQGGSPLHF; cdr3_nt: TGTGCCAGCGGACAGGGGGGATCACCCCTCCACTTT
d_call: -; j_call: TRBJ1-5; v_call: TRBV15; clone_size: -; cdr3_aa: CATSSGGVWGNQPQHF; cdr3_nt: TGTGCCACCAGCTCTGGCGGGGTGTGGGGCAATCAGCCCCAGCATTTT
d_call: -; j_call: TRBJ2-1; v_call: TRBV2; clone_size: -; cdr3_aa: CAISTGESYNEQFF; cdr3_nt: TGTGCCATATCGACTGGGGAGTCCTACAATGAGCAGTTCTTC
d_call: -; j_call: TRBJ1-2; v_call: TRBV25-1; clone_size: -; cdr3_aa: CASSTDLYYGYTF; cdr3_nt: TGTGCCAGCAGTACAGATCTTTACTATGGCTACACCTTC
d_call: -; j_call: TRBJ2-5; v_call: TRBV30; clone_size: -; cdr3_aa: CAWDSGQETQYF; cdr3_nt: TGTGCCTGGGATAGCGGCCAAGAGACCCAGTACTTC
d_call: -; j_call: TRBJ1-4; v_call: TRBV6-5; clone_size: -; cdr3_aa: CASSWTENEKLFF; cdr3_nt: TGTGCCAGCAGCTGGACAGAGAATGAAAAACTGTTTTTT
d_call: -; j_call: TRBJ1-1; v_call: TRBV7-2; clone_size: -; cdr3_aa: CASSYPTGRVGEAFF; cdr3_nt: TGTGCCAGCAGCTACCCTACTGGGAGGGTGGGTGAAGCTTTCTTT
d_call: -; j_call: TRBJ1-1; v_call: TRBV2; clone_size: -; cdr3_aa: CASTRNTEAFF; cdr3_nt: TGTGCCAGCACTCGAAACACTGAAGCTTTCTTT
d_call: -; j_call: TRBJ1-3; v_call: TRBV4-1; clone_size: -; cdr3_aa: CASSHLVSSGNTIYF; cdr3_nt: TGCGCCAGCAGCCACCTAGTTAGCTCTGGAAACACCATATATTTT
d_call: -; j_call: TRBJ2-7; v_call: TRBV7-2; clone_size: once; cdr3_aa: CASSLYRGGGLSYEQYF; cdr3_nt: TGTGCCAGCAGCTTATACCGGGGCGGGGGCCTCTCCTACGAGCAGTACTTC
d_call: -; j_call: TRBJ2-7; v_call: TRBV4-3; clone_size: -; cdr3_aa: CASSQEREISYEQYF; cdr3_nt: TGCGCCAGCAGCCAAGAGCGCGAGATTTCCTACGAGCAGTACTTC
d_call: -; j_call: TRBJ2-7; v_call: TRBV7-3; clone_size: -; cdr3_aa: CASSFGGAYEQYF; cdr3_nt: TGTGCCAGCAGCTTCGGCGGGGCCTACGAGCAGTACTTC
d_call: -; j_call: TRBJ2-7; v_call: TRBV19; clone_size: -; cdr3_aa: CASSMRSGYEQYF; cdr3_nt: TGTGCCAGTAGTATGAGGTCAGGTTACGAGCAGTACTTC
d_call: TRBD2; j_call: TRBJ2-3; v_call: TRBV2; clone_size: -; cdr3_aa: CASIIAGDYTDTQYF; cdr3_nt: TGTGCCAGTATCATAGCGGGGGATTACACAGATACGCAGTATTTT
d_call: -; j_call: TRBJ1-1; v_call: TRBV19; clone_size: -; cdr3_aa: CASSTTYTEAFF; cdr3_nt: TGTGCCAGTAGTACGACTTACACTGAAGCTTTCTTT
d_call: -; j_call: TRBJ2-7; v_call: TRBV7-2; clone_size: -; cdr3_aa: CASSLGGGEPYEQYF; cdr3_nt: TGTGCCAGCAGCTTAGGAGGGGGGGAACCCTACGAGCAGTACTTC
d_call: TRBD1; j_call: TRBJ2-5; v_call: TRBV10-3; clone_size: -; cdr3_aa: CAIRDREETQYF; cdr3_nt: TGTGCCATCAGGGACAGGGAAGAGACCCAGTACTTC
d_call: TRBD1; j_call: TRBJ2-1; v_call: TRBV19; clone_size: -; cdr3_aa: CASSTGQGGNNEQFF; cdr3_nt: TGTGCCAGTAGTACGGGACAGGGGGGGAACAATGAGCAGTTCTTC
d_call: TRBD2; j_call: TRBJ2-7; v_call: TRBV2; clone_size: -; cdr3_aa: CASSGGPPSGGFYEQYF; cdr3_nt: TGTGCCAGCAGTGGTGGCCCCCCTAGCGGGGGGTTCTACGAGCAGTACTTC
d_call: -; j_call: TRBJ2-3; v_call: TRBV5-4; clone_size: -; cdr3_aa: CASSFGLPLSTDTQYF; cdr3_nt: TGTGCCAGCAGCTTCGGGCTCCCCCTTAGCACAGATACGCAGTATTTT
d_call: TRBD1; j_call: TRBJ1-4; v_call: TRBV7-2; clone_size: -; cdr3_aa: CASSYDRGAEKLFF; cdr3_nt: TGTGCCAGCAGCTACGACAGGGGTGCTGAAAAACTGTTTTTT
d_call: -; j_call: TRBJ2-7; v_call: TRBV28; clone_size: -; cdr3_aa: CASSHQGRSYEQYF; cdr3_nt: TGTGCCAGCAGTCACCAGGGTCGTTCCTACGAGCAGTACTTC
d_call: TRBD2; j_call: TRBJ2-2; v_call: TRBV19; clone_size: -; cdr3_aa: CASSWGLAGAHTGELFF; cdr3_nt: TGTGCCAGTAGTTGGGGACTAGCGGGGGCGCACACCGGGGAGCTGTTTTTT
d_call: TRBD1; j_call: TRBJ1-2; v_call: TRBV7-9; clone_size: -; cdr3_aa: CASSLTGTVLYGYTF; cdr3_nt: TGTGCCAGCAGCTTAACCGGGACAGTTCTTTATGGCTACACCTTC
d_call: -; j_call: TRBJ1-3; v_call: TRBV19; clone_size: -; cdr3_aa: CASSMDAWDTIYF; cdr3_nt: TGTGCCAGTAGTATGGATGCTTGGGACACCATATATTTT